These 6 T cell receptor beta chains came from one sample sequenced in a study of blood T cell repertoires in COVID-19. Sequencing was performed with immunoSEQ multiplex PCR; in TCRdb, only in-frame clones are kept and a portion is missing. The sample has 55,000 to 65,000 clones, around nine tenths seen once. Sequenced input: peripheral blood. Receptors originate from a man aged 60 to 69 with acute or convalescent COVID-19.

V usage is TRBV19 and J usage is TRBJ1-4; D possibly corresponds to TRBD1 (6 bases). With 5 bases removed from V and 4 bases from J, the gap between germline ends came to 8 bases. CDR3 length equals 13 residues. Looked up from germline, CDR1 is LNHDA and CDR2 is SQIVND (reference sequence). The CDR3 is CASSDRFNEKLFF. CDR3 coding DNA: TGTGCCAGTAGTGACAGGTTTAATGAAAAACTGTTTTTT. The variable domain in full, completed from reference TRBV19 and TRBJ1-4, reads DGGITQSPKYLFRKEGQNVTLSCEQNLNHDAMYWYRQDPGQGLRLIYYSQIVNDFQKGDIAEGYSVSREKKESFPLTVTSAQKNPTAFYLCASSDRFNEKLFFGSGTQLSVL.

The chain couples TRBV9 to TRBJ2-3, with D perhaps TRBD2 (6 bases). This CDR3 has 16 amino acids. Trimming pared 0 bases from V and 0 bases from J, leaving 11 bases between. Germline CDR1 reads SGDLS; CDR2 reads YYNGEE. In DNA form, the CDR3 reads TGTGCCAGCAGCGTAGCGGGAGCGCCTAGCACAGATACGCAGTATTTT. Residues: CASSVAGAPSTDTQYF. Using reference TRBV9 and TRBJ2-3 for the parts outside the CDR3, the full variable domain is DSGVTQTPKHLITATGQRVTLRCSPRSGDLSVYWYQQSLDQGLQFLIQYYNGEERAKGNILERFSAQQFPDLHSELNLSSLELGDSALYFCASSVAGAPSTDTQYFGPGTRLTVL.

This sequence joins TRBV7-2 and TRBJ2-1, with D uncertain. The CDR3 length is 14 residues. The germline gives CDR1 SGHTA, CDR2 FQGNSA. The V end lost 1 base, the J end lost 5 bases, and 9 bases lay between the germline ends. The CDR3 is CASSLDSTNNEQFF. CDR3 bases: TGTGCCAGCAGCTTAGATTCGACAAACAATGAGCAGTTCTTC.

This clone showed up just once. The CDR3 region has the DNA TGTGCCAGCAGTCCGCTCGGTGGCCTAGCGGATTATAATGAGCAGTTCTTC. Translated, it gives CASSPLGGLADYNEQFF. V is TRBV27 and J is TRBJ2-1, with 7 nucleotides matching TRBD2. Germline CDR1 and CDR2: MNHEY and SMNVEV (reference sequence). V shed 5 bases, J shed 7 bases, and the junction held 17 bases outside the gene matches. This CDR3 is built from 17 residues.

The rearrangement uses TRBV19 and TRBJ2-1; D may be TRBD2 (6 bases). V lost 1 base to trimming and J lost 2 bases, with 9 bases between them. The germline V gene has CDR1 LNHDA and CDR2 SQIVND (reference sequence). The CDR3 is made up of 15 amino acids. CDR3 amino acids: CASSIVTGAYNEQFF. The DNA for the CDR3 is TGTGCCAGTAGTATAGTAACGGGGGCCTACAATGAGCAGTTCTTC. Based on the CDR3 plus reference TRBV19 and TRBJ2-1, the full variable domain is DGGITQSPKYLFRKEGQNVTLSCEQNLNHDAMYWYRQDPGQGLRLIYYSQIVNDFQKGDIAEGYSVSREKKESFPLTVTSAQKNPTAFYLCASSIVTGAYNEQFFGPGTRLTVL.

This clone was found once. The genes are TRBV11-2 and TRBJ2-5; TRBD2 matches at 8 bases. The CDR3 consists of 14 residues. V was pared by 5 bases and J by 2 bases, with 4 bases of the junction left unmatched. Germline CDR1 reads SGHAT; CDR2 reads FQNNGV. The DNA for the CDR3 is TGTGCCAGCAGCACTAGCGGACCTCAAGAGACCCAGTACTTC. It yields the protein CASSTSGPQETQYF.